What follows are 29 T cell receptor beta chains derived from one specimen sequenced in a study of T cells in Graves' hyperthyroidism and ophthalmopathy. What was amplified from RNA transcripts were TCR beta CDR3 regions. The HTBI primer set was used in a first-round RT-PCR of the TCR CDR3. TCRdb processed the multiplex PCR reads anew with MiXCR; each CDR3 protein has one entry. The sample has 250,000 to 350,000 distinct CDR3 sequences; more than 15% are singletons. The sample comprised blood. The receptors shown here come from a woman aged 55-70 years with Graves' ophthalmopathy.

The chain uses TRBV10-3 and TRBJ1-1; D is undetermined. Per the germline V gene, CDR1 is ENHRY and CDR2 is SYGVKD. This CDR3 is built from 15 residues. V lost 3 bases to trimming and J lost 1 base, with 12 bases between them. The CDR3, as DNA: TGTGCCATCAGTGACTGGCAAGGTGGGAACACTGAAGCTTTCTTT. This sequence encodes CAISDWQGGNTEAFF.

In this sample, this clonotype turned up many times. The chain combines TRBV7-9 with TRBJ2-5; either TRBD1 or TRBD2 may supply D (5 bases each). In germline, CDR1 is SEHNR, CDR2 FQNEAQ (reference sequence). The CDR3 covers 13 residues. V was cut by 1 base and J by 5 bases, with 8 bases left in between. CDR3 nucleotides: TGTGCCAGCAGCTTAGGGGGGTTGGAGACCCAGTACTTC. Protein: CASSLGGLETQYF.

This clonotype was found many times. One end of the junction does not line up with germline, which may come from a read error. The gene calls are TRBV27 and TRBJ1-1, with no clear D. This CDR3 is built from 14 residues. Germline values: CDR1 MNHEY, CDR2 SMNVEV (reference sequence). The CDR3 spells CASTHRTANTEVFF. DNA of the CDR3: TGTGCCAGCACTCATCGAACAGCGAACACTGAAGTTTTCTTT.

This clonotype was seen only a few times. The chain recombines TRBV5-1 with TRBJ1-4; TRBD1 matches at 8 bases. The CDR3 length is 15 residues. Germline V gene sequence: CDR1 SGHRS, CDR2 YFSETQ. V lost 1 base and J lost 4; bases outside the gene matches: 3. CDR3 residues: CASSLFGQGNEKLFF. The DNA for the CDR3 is TGCGCCAGCAGCTTGTTTGGACAGGGTAATGAAAAACTGTTTTTT.

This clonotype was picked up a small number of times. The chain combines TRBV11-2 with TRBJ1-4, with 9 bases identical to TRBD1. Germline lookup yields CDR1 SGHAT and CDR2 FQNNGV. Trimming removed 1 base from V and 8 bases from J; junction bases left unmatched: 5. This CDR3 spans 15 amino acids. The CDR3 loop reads CASSLVETGGEKLFF. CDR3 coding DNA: TGTGCCAGCAGCTTAGTAGAGACAGGGGGAGAAAAACTGTTTTTT.

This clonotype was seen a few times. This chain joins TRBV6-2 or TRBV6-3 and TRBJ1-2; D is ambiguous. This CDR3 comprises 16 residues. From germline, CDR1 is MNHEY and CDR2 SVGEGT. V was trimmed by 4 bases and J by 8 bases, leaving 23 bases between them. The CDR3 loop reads CASSSLLLSFLGGYTF. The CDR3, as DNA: TGTGCCAGCAGTTCCCTTCTACTGTCGTTCCTCGGGGGCTACACCTTC.

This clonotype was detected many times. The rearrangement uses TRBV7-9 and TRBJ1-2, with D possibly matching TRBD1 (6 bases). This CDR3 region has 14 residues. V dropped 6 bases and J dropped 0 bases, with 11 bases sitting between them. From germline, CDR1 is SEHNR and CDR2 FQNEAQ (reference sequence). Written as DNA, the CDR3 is TGTGCCAGCAGGACCGGGACAACTAACTATGGCTACACCTTC. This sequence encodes CASRTGTTNYGYTF.

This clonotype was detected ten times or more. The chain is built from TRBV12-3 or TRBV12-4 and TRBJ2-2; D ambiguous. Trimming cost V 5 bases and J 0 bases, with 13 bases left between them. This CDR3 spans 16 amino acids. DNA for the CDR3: TGTGCCAGCAGTCCACTGGACGGGCCGAACACCGGGGAGCTGTTTTTT. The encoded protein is CASSPLDGPNTGELFF.

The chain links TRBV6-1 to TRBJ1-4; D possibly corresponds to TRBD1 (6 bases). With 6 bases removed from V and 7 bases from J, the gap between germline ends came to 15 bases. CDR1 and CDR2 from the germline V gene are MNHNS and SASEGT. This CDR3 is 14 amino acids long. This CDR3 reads CASSAGAGVEKLFF. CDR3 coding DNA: TGTGCCAGCAGCGCAGGGGCAGGGGTTGAAAAACTGTTTTTT.

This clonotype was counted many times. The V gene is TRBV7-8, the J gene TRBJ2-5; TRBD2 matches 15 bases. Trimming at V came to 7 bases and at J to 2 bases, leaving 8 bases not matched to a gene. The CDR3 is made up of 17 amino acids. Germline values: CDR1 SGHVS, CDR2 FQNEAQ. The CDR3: CASTRTSGRASQETQYF. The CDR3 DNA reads TGTGCCAGCACCAGGACTAGCGGGAGGGCCTCGCAAGAGACCCAGTACTTC.

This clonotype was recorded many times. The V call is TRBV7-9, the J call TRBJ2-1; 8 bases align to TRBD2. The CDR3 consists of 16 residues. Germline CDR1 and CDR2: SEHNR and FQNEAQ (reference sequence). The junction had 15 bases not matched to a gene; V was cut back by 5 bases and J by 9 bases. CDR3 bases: TGTGCCAGCAGCCCCCGGGAGCTAGCGGGTCTTGGTGAGCAGTTCTTC. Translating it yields CASSPRELAGLGEQFF.

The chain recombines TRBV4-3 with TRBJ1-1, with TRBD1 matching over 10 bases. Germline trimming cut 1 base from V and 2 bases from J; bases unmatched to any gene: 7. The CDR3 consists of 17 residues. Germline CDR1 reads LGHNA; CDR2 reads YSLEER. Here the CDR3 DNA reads TGCGCCAGCAGCCAAGTCCGGACAGGGGGGAGAAACACTGAAGCTTTCTTT. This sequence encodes CASSQVRTGGRNTEAFF.

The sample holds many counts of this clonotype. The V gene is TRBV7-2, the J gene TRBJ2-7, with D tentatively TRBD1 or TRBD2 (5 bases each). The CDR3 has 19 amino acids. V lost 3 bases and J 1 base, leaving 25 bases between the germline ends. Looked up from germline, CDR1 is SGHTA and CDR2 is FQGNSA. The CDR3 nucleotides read TGTGCCAGCAGCTTGAGGGGCTCCCCAACAAAGCCCAGGTCCTACGAGCAGTACTTC. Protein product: CASSLRGSPTKPRSYEQYF.

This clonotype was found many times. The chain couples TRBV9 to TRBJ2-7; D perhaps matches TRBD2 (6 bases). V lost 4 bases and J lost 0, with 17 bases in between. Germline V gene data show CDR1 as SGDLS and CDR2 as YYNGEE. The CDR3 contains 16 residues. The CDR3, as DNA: TGTGCCAGCAGCAGGAACCCCGGGACTGCCTCCTACGAGCAGTACTTC. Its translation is CASSRNPGTASYEQYF.

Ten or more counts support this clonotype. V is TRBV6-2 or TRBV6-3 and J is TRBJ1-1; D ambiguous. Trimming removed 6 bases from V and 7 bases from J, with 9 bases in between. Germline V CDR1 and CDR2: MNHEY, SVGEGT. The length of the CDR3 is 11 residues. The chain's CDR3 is CASSHSGEAFF. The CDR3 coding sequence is TGTGCCAGCAGCCACAGCGGTGAAGCTTTCTTT.

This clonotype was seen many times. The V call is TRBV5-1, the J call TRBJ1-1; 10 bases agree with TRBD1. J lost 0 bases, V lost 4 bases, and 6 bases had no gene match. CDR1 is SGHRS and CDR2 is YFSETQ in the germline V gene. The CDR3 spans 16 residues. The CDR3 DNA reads TGCGCCAGCAGCATGACAGGGGGCGAACTGAACACTGAAGCTTTCTTT. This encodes CASSMTGGELNTEAFF.

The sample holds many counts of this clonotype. The CDR3 nucleotides are TGCGCCAGCAGCCCCTACCTGATTGTCCTCACAGATACGCAGTATTTT. The encoded protein is CASSPYLIVLTDTQYF. V is TRBV4-1 and J is TRBJ2-3; the D is unclear. Deletions cut 4 bases from V and 2 bases from J, with 16 bases between. CDR1 and CDR2 from the germline V gene are MGHRA and YSYEKL. CDR3 length: 16 amino acids.

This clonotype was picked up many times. The CDR3 here is CASSLTVRTTDTQYF. DNA of the CDR3: TGTGCCAGCAGCTTAACAGTGAGGACCACAGATACGCAGTATTTT. The V call is TRBV11-2, the J call TRBJ2-3; no clear D gene. The CDR3 runs 15 residues. Germline lookup yields CDR1 SGHAT and CDR2 FQNNGV. V was trimmed by 2 bases and J by 2 bases, leaving 11 bases between them.

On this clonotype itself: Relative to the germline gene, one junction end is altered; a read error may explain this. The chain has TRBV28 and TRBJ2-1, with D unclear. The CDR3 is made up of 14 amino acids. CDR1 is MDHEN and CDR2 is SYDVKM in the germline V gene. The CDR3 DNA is TGCGCCAGCCGTTTCCCACAGACCTACAATGAGCAGTTCTTC. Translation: CASRFPQTYNEQFF.

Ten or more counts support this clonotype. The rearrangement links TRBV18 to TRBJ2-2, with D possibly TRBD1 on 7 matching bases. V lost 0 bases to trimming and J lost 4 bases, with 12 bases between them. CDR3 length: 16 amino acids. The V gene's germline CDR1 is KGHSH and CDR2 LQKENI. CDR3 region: CASSPPGGGTTGELFF. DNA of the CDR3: TGTGCCAGCTCACCACCTGGAGGGGGCACCACCGGGGAGCTGTTTTTT.

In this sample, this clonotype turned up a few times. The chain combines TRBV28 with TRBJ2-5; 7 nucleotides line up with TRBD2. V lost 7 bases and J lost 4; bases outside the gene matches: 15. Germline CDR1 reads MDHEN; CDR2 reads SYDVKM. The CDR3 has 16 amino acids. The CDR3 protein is CASTLGEGTPVETQYF. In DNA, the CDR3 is TGTGCCAGCACTTTGGGGGAGGGCACTCCGGTAGAGACCCAGTACTTC.

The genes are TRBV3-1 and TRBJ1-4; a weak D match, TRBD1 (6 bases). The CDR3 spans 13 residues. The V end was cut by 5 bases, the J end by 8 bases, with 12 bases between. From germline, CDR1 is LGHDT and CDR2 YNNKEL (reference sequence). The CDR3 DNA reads TGTGCCAGCAGCGCCCGGGACATGGAAAAACTGTTTTTT. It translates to CASSARDMEKLFF. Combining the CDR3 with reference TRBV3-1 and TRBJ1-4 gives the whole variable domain DTAVSQTPKYLVTQMGNDKSIKCEQNLGHDTMYWYKQDSKKFLKIMFSYNNKELIINETVPNRFSPKSPDKAHLNLHINSLELGDSAVYFCASSARDMEKLFFGSGTQLSVL.

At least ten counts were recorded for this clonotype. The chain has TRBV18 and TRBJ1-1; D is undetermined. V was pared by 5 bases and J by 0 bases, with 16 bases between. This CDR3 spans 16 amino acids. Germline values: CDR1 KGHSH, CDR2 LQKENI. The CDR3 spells CASSTRPIGMNTEAFF. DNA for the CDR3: TGTGCCAGCTCAACAAGGCCGATCGGGATGAACACTGAAGCTTTCTTT.

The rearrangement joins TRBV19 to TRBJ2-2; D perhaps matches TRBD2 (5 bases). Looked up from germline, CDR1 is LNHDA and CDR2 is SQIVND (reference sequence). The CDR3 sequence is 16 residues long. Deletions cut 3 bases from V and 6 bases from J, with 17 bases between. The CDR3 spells CASSMGAGSWSGELFF. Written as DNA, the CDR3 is TGTGCCAGTAGTATGGGAGCCGGTTCGTGGTCCGGGGAGCTGTTTTTT.

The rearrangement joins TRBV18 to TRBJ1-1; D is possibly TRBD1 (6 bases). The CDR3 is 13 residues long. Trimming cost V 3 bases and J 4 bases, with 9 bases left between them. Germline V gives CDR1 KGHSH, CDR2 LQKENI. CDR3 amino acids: CASSPTGTTEAFF. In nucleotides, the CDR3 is TGTGCCAGCTCACCTACAGGGACCACTGAAGCTTTCTTT.

Here the CDR3 reads CASSLVGGNGGKETQYF. In DNA form, the CDR3 reads TGTGCCAGCAGCTTAGTTGGTGGGAACGGGGGCAAAGAGACCCAGTACTTC. The chain combines TRBV7-6 with TRBJ2-5; D tentatively reads TRBD1 or TRBD2 (6 bases each). The CDR3 sequence is 17 residues long. The germline V and J ends were trimmed by 1 base and 3 bases, with 18 bases remaining between them. Germline CDR1 and CDR2: SGHVS and FNYEAQ. Full variable domain (remainder filled in from reference TRBV7-6 and TRBJ2-5): GAGVSQSPRYKVTKRGQDVALRCDPISGHVSLYWYRQALGQGPEFLTYFNYEAQQDKSGLPNDRFSAERPEGSISTLTIQRTEQRDSAMYRCASSLVGGNGGKETQYFGPGTRLLVL.

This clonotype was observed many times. This CDR3 reads CASSVGTGGSYNEQFF. DNA for the CDR3: TGTGCCAGCAGCGTCGGAACAGGGGGCTCCTACAATGAGCAGTTCTTC. This chain joins TRBV9 and TRBJ2-1; TRBD1 agrees at 8 bases. Trimming at V came to 2 bases and at J to 0 bases, leaving 4 bases not matched to a gene. Germline V lookup: CDR1 SGDLS, CDR2 YYNGEE. This CDR3 region has 16 residues.

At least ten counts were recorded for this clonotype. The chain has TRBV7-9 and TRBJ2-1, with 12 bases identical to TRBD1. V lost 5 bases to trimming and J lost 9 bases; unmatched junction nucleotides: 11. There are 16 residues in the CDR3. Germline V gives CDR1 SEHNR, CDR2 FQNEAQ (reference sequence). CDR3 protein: CASSAPGTGGDGEQFF. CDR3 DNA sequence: TGTGCCAGCAGCGCCCCCGGGACAGGGGGCGACGGTGAGCAGTTCTTC.

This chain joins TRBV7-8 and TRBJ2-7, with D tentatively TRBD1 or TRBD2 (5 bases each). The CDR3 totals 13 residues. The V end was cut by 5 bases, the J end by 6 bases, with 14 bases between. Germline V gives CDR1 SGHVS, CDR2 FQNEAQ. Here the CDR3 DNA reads TGTGCCAGCAGCCCAGGGAGTTCGGGCGAGCAGTACTTC. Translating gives CASSPGSSGEQYF.